This TCR beta chain was recorded in a study of T-cell memory formation after mild COVID-19. About the research overall: Across donors, TCR clusters were largely donor specific.

Germline CDR1 reads ENHRY; CDR2 reads SYGVKD. This CDR3 is built from 14 residues. Trimming cost V 10 bases and J 2 bases; bases outside gene matches: 8. Study-level findings and limits: Day 15 to 85 contracting clones showed balanced CD4/CD8; later expanders leaned CD4+. Memory sampled before infection contained some responding clones, suggesting cross-reactive memory joined.

This clonotype was detected a few times. Its antigen is unidentified. The authors produced TCR alpha and TCR beta cDNA libraries with sample barcodes and UMIs by 5'RACE using constant-segment primers. TCRdb re-called the 5' RACE reads through MiXCR, storing one row per CDR3 protein. The data show 100,000 to 150,000 distinct CDR3 sequences, about 6% seen once. The V call is TRBV10-3, the J call TRBJ2-1; 7 bases align to TRBD1. The receptor was derived from an adult woman who had mild COVID-19 (a few samples of this study predate the infection). Cell type and time point are not known. The specimen sequenced was PBMCs or a T cell subset sorted from them (not recorded which). In DNA, the CDR3 is TGTGCCACCTACGGACAGGACACCTACAATGAGCAGTTCTTC. Its translation is CATYGQDTYNEQFF.